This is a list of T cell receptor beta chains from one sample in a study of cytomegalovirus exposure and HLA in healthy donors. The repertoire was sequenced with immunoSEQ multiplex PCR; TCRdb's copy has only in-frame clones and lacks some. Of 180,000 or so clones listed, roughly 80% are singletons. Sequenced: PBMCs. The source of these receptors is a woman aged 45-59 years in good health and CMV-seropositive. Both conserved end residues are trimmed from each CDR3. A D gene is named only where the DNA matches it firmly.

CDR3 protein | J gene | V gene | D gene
ASSAARDSPLH | TRBJ1-6 | TRBV6-1 | .
ASESGHLSTNEQF | TRBJ2-1 | TRBV28 | .
ASSLFRGSSYNEQF | TRBJ2-1 | TRBV27 | .
ASSLAGGGYEQY | . | TRBV2 | TRBD2
ASSRGDEQY | . | TRBV18 | .
ASRLAEGTSGRGGETQY | TRBJ2-5 | TRBV12-2 | .
ASGTGQGSAEAF | TRBJ1-1 | TRBV28 | TRBD1
ASSFSKDRYQETQY | TRBJ2-5 | TRBV27 | TRBD1
ASRPRQPRSNQPQH | TRBJ1-5 | TRBV6-7 | .
SSSLALAGGSATQY | TRBJ2-3 | TRBV7-9 | TRBD2
ASKRLGTQY | TRBJ2-3 | TRBV18 | .
AAETGYNEQF | TRBJ2-1 | TRBV7-2 | .
ASSTHYEQY | . | TRBV11-3 | .
ASSPSTGRHIQY | TRBJ2-4 | TRBV6-6 | .
ASSPQGEETQY | TRBJ2-5 | TRBV18 | .
ASSLAAGEEPQH | TRBJ1-5 | TRBV5-1 | .
ASSISSPGQGTHEQY | TRBJ2-7 | TRBV28 | TRBD1
ASSLGDRGWYEQY | TRBJ2-7 | TRBV5-1 | TRBD1
AMRREAGELF | TRBJ2-2 | TRBV10-3 | TRBD2
ASSSGQNTEAF | TRBJ1-1 | TRBV28 | .
ASSPRAGQETQY | TRBJ2-5 | TRBV18 | .
ASSPGQGSANYGYT | TRBJ1-2 | TRBV5-1 | TRBD1
ASSPGGSNQPQH | TRBJ1-5 | TRBV28 | .
ASSYNRASPNTEAF | TRBJ1-1 | TRBV7-8 | .
ASSYGRDTEAF | TRBJ1-1 | TRBV6-5 | .
ASSYGLAGVRDTQY | TRBJ2-3 | TRBV5-8 | TRBD2
ASSLGVGRGPNTGELF | TRBJ2-2 | TRBV7-4 | .
ASSLGQGLGGYEQY | TRBJ2-7 | TRBV11-2 | TRBD1
ASSSYPLGERPYEQY | TRBJ2-7 | TRBV27 | .
ASSLMGDGTGELF | TRBJ2-2 | TRBV28 | .
ASIKGAGEQY | TRBJ2-7 | TRBV10-2 | TRBD1
ASSLVAGHEQY | TRBJ2-7 | TRBV28 | .
ASSLAAGGSYEQY | TRBJ2-7 | TRBV5-4 | TRBD2
ATSGSRPYSNQPQH | TRBJ1-5 | TRBV15 | .
ASSLAQQETQY | TRBJ2-5 | TRBV5-1 | .
ASSLGLAGVGGTDTQY | TRBJ2-3 | TRBV7-2 | TRBD2
ASSSASRSLAF | TRBJ1-1 | TRBV28 | .
ASSSEDRGPSN | TRBJ2-7 | TRBV5-5 | TRBD1
AISGQGADTQY | TRBJ2-3 | TRBV10-3 | .
ASSVEQKYQETQY | TRBJ2-5 | TRBV5-1 | .
ASRRASLEDQPQH | TRBJ1-5 | TRBV12-2 | .
ASRLTGTSIHEQF | TRBJ2-1 | TRBV27 | TRBD2
ASSPGGGRDEKLF | TRBJ1-4 | TRBV6-5 | TRBD1
ASSPGRGKRNTEAF | TRBJ1-1 | TRBV5-4 | .
ASSLGDRAGELF | TRBJ2-2 | TRBV11-2 | TRBD1
ASWRQQETQY | TRBJ2-5 | TRBV28 | .
ASSFTGGQETQY | TRBJ2-5 | TRBV5-6 | TRBD2
ASSQDSKKTQY | TRBJ2-5 | TRBV4-2 | .
SSSTRQGAAYEQY | TRBJ2-7 | TRBV7-9 | TRBD1
ASSYSSSGVLNEQF | TRBJ2-1 | TRBV6-5 | TRBD2